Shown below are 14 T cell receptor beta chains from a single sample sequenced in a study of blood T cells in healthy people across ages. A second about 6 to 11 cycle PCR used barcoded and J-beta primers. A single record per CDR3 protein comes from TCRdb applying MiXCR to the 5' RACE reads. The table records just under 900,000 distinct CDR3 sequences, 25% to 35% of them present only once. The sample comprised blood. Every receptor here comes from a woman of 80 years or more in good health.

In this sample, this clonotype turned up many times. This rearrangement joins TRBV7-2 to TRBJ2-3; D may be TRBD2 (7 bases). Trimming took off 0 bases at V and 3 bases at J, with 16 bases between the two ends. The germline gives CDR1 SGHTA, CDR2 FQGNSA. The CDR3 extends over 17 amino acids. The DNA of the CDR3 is TGTGCCAGCAGCTTAGCAGGGGGGGCGAGAGGGACAGATACGCAGTATTTT. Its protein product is CASSLAGGARGTDTQYF.

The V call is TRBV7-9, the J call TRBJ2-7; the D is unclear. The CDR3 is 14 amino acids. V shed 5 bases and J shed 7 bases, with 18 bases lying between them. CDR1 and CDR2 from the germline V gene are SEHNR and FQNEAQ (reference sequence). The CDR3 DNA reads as TGTGCCAGCAGCCGACAAGAGGACCCAAAAGAGCAGTACTTC. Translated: CASSRQEDPKEQYF.

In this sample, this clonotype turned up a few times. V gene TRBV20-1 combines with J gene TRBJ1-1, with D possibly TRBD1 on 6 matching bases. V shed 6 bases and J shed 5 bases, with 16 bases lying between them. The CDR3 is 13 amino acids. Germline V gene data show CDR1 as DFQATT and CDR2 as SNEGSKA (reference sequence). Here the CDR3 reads CSAPKQGTTEAFF. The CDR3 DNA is TGCAGTGCCCCTAAACAGGGTACAACTGAAGCTTTCTTT.

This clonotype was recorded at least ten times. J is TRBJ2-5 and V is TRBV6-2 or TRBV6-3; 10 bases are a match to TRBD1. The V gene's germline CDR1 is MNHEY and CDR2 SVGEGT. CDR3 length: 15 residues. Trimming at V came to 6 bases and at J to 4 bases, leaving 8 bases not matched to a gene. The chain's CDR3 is CASRRQGAGGETQYF. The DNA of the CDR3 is TGTGCCAGCAGAAGACAGGGGGCAGGGGGAGAGACCCAGTACTTC.

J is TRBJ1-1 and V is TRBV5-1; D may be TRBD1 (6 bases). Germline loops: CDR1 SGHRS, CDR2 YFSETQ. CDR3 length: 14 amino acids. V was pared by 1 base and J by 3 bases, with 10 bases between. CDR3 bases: TGCGCCAGCAGCTTGTCAGGGGCGGACACTGAAGCTTTCTTT. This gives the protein CASSLSGADTEAFF.

CDR3 sequence (DNA): TGTGCCAGCAGGTTCGTCCTCTCCACTGAAGCTTTCTTT. Its translation: CASRFVLSTEAFF. The rearrangement links TRBV12-3 or TRBV12-4 to TRBJ1-1, with D hard to call. The CDR3 has 13 amino acids. Deletions cut 6 bases from V and 4 bases from J, with 12 bases between.

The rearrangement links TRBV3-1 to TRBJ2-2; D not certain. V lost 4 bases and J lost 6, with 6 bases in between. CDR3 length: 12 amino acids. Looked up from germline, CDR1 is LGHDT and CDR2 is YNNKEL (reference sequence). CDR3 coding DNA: TGTGCCAGCAGCCTTCATCCCGGGGAGCTGTTTTTT. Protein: CASSLHPGELFF.

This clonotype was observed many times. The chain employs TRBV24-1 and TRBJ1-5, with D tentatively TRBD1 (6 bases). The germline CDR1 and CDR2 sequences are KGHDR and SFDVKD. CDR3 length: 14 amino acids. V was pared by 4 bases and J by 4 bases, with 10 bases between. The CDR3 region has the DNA TGTGCCACCAGTGAAAGACAGGAAAATCAGCCCCAGCATTTT. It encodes CATSERQENQPQHF.

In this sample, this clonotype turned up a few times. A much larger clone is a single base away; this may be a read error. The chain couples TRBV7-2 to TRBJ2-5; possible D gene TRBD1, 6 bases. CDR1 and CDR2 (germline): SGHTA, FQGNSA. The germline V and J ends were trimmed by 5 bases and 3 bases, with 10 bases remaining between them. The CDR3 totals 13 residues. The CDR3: CASSIRTEETQYF. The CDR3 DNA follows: TGTGCCAGCAGCATAAGGACAGAAGAGACCCAGTACTTC.

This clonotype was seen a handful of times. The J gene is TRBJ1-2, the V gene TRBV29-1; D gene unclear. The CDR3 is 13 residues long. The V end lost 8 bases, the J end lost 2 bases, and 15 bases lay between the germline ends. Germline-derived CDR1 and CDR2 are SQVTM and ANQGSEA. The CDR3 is CSIVGRTNYGYTF. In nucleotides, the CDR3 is TGCAGCATTGTGGGCAGGACGAACTATGGCTACACCTTC.

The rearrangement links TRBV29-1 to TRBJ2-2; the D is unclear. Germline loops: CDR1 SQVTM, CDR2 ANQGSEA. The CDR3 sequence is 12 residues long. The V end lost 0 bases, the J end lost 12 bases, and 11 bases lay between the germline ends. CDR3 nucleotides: TGCAGCGTTGAAGATTCCCGACCCCAGCTGTTTTTT. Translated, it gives CSVEDSRPQLFF.

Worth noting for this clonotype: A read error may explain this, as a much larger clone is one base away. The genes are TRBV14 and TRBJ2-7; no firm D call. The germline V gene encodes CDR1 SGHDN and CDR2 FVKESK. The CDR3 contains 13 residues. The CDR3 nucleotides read TGTGCCGGCAGCCAACATTACACGGGCGAGCAGTACTTC. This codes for CAGSQHYTGEQYF.

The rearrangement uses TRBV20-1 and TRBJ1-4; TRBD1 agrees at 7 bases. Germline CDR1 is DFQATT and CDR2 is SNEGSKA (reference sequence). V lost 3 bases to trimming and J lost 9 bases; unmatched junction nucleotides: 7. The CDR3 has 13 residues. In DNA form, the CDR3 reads TGCAGTGCTAGTGGAGGGGGCAGTAAAAAACTGTTTTTT. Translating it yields CSASGGGSKKLFF.

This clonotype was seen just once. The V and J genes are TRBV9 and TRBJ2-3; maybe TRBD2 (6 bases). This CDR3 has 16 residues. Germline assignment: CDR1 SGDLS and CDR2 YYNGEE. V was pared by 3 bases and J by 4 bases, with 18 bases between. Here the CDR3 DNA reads TGTGCCAGCAGCGGCCAAAGCGGGCTCAGCGCAGATACGCAGTATTTT. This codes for CASSGQSGLSADTQYF. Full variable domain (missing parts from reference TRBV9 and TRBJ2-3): DSGVTQTPKHLITATGQRVTLRCSPRSGDLSVYWYQQSLDQGLQFLIQYYNGEERAKGNILERFSAQQFPDLHSELNLSSLELGDSALYFCASSGQSGLSADTQYFGPGTRLTVL.